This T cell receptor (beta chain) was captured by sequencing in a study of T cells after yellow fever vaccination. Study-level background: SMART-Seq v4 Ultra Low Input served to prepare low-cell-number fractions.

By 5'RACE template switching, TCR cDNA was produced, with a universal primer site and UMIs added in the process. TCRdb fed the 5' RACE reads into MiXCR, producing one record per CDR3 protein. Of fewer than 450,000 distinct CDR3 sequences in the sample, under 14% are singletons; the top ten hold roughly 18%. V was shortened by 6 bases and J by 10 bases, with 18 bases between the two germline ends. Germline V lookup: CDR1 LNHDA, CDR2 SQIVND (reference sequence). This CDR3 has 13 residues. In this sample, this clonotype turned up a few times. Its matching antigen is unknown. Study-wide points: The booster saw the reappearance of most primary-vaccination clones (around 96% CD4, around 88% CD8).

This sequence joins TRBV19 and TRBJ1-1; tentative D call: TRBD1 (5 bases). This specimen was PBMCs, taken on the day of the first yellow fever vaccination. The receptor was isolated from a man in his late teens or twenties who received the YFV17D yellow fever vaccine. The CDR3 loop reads CASRRNGARIAFF. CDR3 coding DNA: TGTGCCAGTAGGCGTAATGGGGCGCGGATAGCTTTCTTT.